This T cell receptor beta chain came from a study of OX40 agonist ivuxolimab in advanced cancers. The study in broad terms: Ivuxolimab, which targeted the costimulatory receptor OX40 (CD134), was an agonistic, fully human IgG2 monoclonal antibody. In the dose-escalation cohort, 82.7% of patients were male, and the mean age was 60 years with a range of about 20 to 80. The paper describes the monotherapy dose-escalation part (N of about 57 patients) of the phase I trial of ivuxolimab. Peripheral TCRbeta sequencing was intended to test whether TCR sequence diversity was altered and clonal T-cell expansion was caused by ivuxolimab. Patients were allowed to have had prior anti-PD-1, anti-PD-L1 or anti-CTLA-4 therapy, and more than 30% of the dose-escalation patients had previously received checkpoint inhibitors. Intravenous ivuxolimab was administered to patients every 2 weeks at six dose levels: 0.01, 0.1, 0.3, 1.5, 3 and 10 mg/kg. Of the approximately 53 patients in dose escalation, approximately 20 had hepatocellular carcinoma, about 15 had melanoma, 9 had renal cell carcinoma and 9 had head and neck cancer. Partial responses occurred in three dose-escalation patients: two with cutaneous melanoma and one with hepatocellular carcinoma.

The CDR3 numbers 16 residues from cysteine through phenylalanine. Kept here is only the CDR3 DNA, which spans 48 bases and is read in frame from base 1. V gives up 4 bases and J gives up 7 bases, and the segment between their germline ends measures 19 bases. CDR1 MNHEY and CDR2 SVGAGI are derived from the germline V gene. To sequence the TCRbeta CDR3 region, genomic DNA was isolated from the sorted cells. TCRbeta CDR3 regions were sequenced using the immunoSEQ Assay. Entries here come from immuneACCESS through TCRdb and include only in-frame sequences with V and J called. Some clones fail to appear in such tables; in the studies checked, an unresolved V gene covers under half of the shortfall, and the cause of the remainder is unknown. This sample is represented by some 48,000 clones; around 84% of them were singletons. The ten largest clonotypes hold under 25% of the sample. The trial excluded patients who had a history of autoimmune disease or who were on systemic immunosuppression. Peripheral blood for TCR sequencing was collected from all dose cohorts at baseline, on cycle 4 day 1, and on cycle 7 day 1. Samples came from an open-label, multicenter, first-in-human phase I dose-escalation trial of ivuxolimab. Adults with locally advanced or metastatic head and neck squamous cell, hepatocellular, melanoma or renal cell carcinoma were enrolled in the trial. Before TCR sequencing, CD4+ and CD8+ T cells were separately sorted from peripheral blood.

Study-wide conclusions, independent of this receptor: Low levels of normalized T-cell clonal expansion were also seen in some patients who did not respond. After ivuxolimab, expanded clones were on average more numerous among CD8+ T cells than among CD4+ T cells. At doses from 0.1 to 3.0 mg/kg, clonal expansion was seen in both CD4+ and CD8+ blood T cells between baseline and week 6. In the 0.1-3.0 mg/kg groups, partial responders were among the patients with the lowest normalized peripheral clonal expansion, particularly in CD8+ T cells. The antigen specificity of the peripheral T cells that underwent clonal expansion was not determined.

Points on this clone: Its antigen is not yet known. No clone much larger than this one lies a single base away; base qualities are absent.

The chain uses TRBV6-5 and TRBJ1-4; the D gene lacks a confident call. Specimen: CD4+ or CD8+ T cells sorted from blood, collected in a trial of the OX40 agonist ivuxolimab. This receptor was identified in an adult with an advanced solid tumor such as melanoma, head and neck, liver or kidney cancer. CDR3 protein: CASSFNAVPEGEKLFF. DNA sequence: TGTGCCAGCAGTTTCAACGCCGTACCCGAGGGTGAAAAACTGTTTTTT.